This is a list of T cell receptor beta chains from one sample in a study of blood T cell repertoires in COVID-19. Profiling relied on immunoSEQ multiplex PCR, and the TCRdb table lists in-frame clones only, not all of them. The sample includes 300,000 to 350,000 clones, roughly nine tenths of them seen just once. Sequencing input: PBMCs or T cells enriched from blood (not recorded which). These receptors originate from a woman between 25 and 40 years old who had recovered from COVID-19. Each CDR3 is given with its conserved first and last residue. Fields, in order: V gene, J gene, D gene, CDR3 protein. The D gene is left open where the match is weak.

TRBV4-2	TRBJ2-7	TRBD2	CASSQEAGGGPYEQYF
TRBV11-2	TRBJ1-5	TRBD1	CASSLVGDRGQPQHF
TRBV7-8	TRBJ1-1	NA	CASSQGVSTEAFF
TRBV12-5	TRBJ2-7	NA	CASGPSGGGEYDEQYF
TRBV12-3/TRBV12-4	TRBJ1-1	NA	CASSLGAGKAFF
TRBV3-1/TRBV3-2	TRBJ2-7	NA	CASSQGSITGHEQYF
TRBV6-5	TRBJ1-6	TRBD1	CASSYPKGTGDSPLHF
TRBV7-9	TRBJ2-5	TRBD1	CASSPRDRGEETQYF
TRBV27	TRBJ1-3	TRBD1	CASSFQGALGNTIYF
TRBV6-5	TRBJ1-3	NA	CASTLGLGSGNTIYF
TRBV11-2	TRBJ2-7	NA	CASSLGGSYEQYF
TRBV4-1	TRBJ2-5	TRBD2	CASSQGRGESQETQYF